Below, one T cell receptor beta chain is given with its context. CDR1 is MNHEY and CDR2 is SVGEGT in the germline V gene. V was shortened by 0 bases and J by 5 bases, with 4 bases between the two germline ends. CDR3 length: 12 amino acids. Assay used: immunoSEQ multiplex PCR; TCRdb lists only in-frame clones, some missing. The sample lists more than 100,000 clones, about nine tenths occurring once. The data derive from a study of T cell responses to AZD1222 COVID-19 vaccine. The clonotype was recovered from an adult in good health. The V gene is TRBV6-2 or TRBV6-3, the J gene TRBJ1-2; D ambiguous. Sequences were derived from peripheral blood, sampled on day 0 of AZD1222 vaccination. The DNA for the CDR3 is TGTGCCAGCAGTTACTCGTCATATGGCTACACCTTC. Translating it yields CASSYSSYGYTF.